Following are 14 T cell receptor beta chains from one sample sequenced in a study of blood T cell repertoires in COVID-19. Repertoires were generated with immunoSEQ multiplex PCR, while TCRdb's copy carries only in-frame clones and drops some. The table includes approximately 50,000 clones, 85% detected once. Specimen: peripheral blood. These TCRs come from a human donor in a cohort sampled during active COVID-19.

V gene TRBV7-8 combines with J gene TRBJ2-1, with 11 bases that match TRBD2. The germline V gene has CDR1 SGHVS and CDR2 FQNEAQ. The CDR3 contains 18 residues. V was clipped by 0 bases and J by 4 bases; unmatched bases: 8. CDR3 bases: TGTGCCAGCAGCTTAGCGCAGGGACTAGCGGAGGGATACAATGAGCAGTTCTTC. It translates to CASSLAQGLAEGYNEQFF.

There are a few counts of this clone. The V gene is TRBV13, the J gene TRBJ1-1; TRBD1 is a possible D gene (5 bases). Germline CDR1 and CDR2: PRHDT and FYEKMQ (reference sequence). V was shortened by 5 bases and J by 3 bases, with 16 bases between the two germline ends. The CDR3 runs 15 residues. This CDR3 reads CASSAGGFEDTEAFF. The CDR3 nucleotides are TGTGCCAGCAGCGCCGGGGGGTTTGAGGACACTGAAGCTTTCTTT.

The chain carries TRBV6-6 and TRBJ2-5; maybe TRBD2 (6 bases). Trimming took off 10 bases at V and 3 bases at J, with 15 bases between the two ends. Per germline, CDR1 MNHNY and CDR2 SVGAGI (reference sequence). The CDR3 consists of 13 residues. CDR3 loop: CAITQGGEETQYF. The DNA of the CDR3 is TGTGCCATTACGCAGGGCGGGGAAGAGACCCAGTACTTC.

This clone was seen a single time. The chain links TRBV11-3 to TRBJ2-1; possibly TRBD2 for D (6 bases). Germline-derived CDR1 and CDR2 are SGHNT and YENEEA. The CDR3 contains 15 residues. Trimming cost V 0 bases and J 3 bases, with 9 bases left between them. The CDR3 DNA is TGTGCCAGCAGCTTAGATGGTAGCGGCTACAATGAGCAGTTCTTC. Its protein is CASSLDGSGYNEQFF.

The chain carries TRBV6-1 and TRBJ2-2; maybe TRBD1 (5 bases). The CDR3 extends over 13 amino acids. Germline V CDR1 and CDR2: MNHNS, SASEGT. V gave up 3 bases and J gave up 7 bases, with 9 bases separating them. CDR3 nucleotides: TGTGCCAGCAGTGAGCAGGGAAACGGGGAGCTGTTTTTT. This sequence encodes CASSEQGNGELFF.

This clone was seen once. The CDR3 DNA follows: TGTGCCAGTAATGCGCGTGGGCTAGCGGGAGGCGAGCAGTACTTC. This sequence encodes CASNARGLAGGEQYF. The chain couples TRBV19 to TRBJ2-7, with 11 positions matching TRBD2. The V segment lost 7 bases and the J segment 6 bases; nucleotides outside the gene matches: 11. Germline V gene sequence: CDR1 LNHDA, CDR2 SQIVND (reference sequence). The length of the CDR3 is 15 residues.

The chain combines TRBV7-9 with TRBJ2-7, with D possibly TRBD2 on 6 matching bases. With 5 bases removed from V and 7 bases from J, the gap between germline ends came to 21 bases. The CDR3 covers 15 residues. Germline V lookup: CDR1 SEHNR, CDR2 FQNEAQ (reference sequence). Here the CDR3 reads CASSTDRGTPGEQYF. DNA of the CDR3: TGTGCCAGCAGCACAGACCGGGGGACCCCGGGAGAGCAGTACTTC.

This chain links TRBV3-1 (or the pseudogene TRBV3-2) with TRBJ2-3, with D possibly being TRBD2 (6 bases). The length of the CDR3 is 17 residues. The V gene's germline CDR1 is LGHDT and CDR2 YNNKEL (reference sequence). Trimming removed 1 base at V and 1 base at J, with 15 bases between. The CDR3 reads CASSQGLWSGCTDTQYF. The DNA of the CDR3 is TGTGCCAGCAGCCAAGGGTTGTGGAGCGGGTGCACAGATACGCAGTATTTT.

V and J are TRBV7-9 and TRBJ2-7; D is undetermined. The V gene lost 3 bases and the J gene lost 6 bases, with 6 bases spanning the gap. The CDR3 runs to 11 residues. CDR1 is SEHNR, CDR2 FQNEAQ, per germline (reference sequence). CDR3 sequence reads: CASSFSSEQYF. The CDR3 DNA follows: TGTGCCAGCAGCTTTAGCAGCGAGCAGTACTTC. Full variable domain (outside the CDR3, taken from reference TRBV7-9 and TRBJ2-7): DTGVSQNPRHKITKRGQNVTFRCDPISEHNRLYWYRQTLGQGPEFLTYFQNEAQLEKSRLLSDRFSAERPKGSFSTLEIQRTEQGDSAMYLCASSFSSEQYFGPGTRLTVT.

The J gene is TRBJ1-3, the V gene TRBV7-2; 8 nucleotides align to TRBD1. Trimming at V came to 1 base and at J to 0 bases, leaving 2 bases not matched to a gene. Germline CDR1 SGHTA, CDR2 FQGNSA. This CDR3 has 16 residues. CDR3 region: CASSLGDRFSGNTIYF. DNA of the CDR3: TGTGCCAGCAGCTTAGGGGACAGGTTCTCTGGAAACACCATATATTTT.

This clone was seen more than once but under ten times. The gene calls are TRBV12-3 or TRBV12-4 and TRBJ1-1; TRBD1 might be the D (6 bases). V lost 7 bases, J lost 1 base, and 10 bases lay in between. The CDR3 runs 13 residues. Here the CDR3 DNA reads TGTGCCAGCACCAGGACAGCGAACACTGAAGCTTTCTTT. This encodes CASTRTANTEAFF.

The chain employs TRBV9 and TRBJ2-7; TRBD2 agrees at 8 bases. The CDR3 has 15 residues. V lost 0 bases to trimming and J lost 0 bases; unmatched junction nucleotides: 2. CDR1 and CDR2 from the germline V gene are SGDLS and YYNGEE. The CDR3 reads CASSVDGTSSYEQYF. CDR3 DNA sequence: TGTGCCAGCAGCGTAGATGGGACTAGCTCCTACGAGCAGTACTTC.

V gene TRBV28 combines with J gene TRBJ2-7; the D gene is possibly TRBD2 (6 bases). V lost 7 bases and J lost 6, with 19 bases in between. Looked up from germline, CDR1 is MDHEN and CDR2 is SYDVKM. The CDR3 length is 14 residues. CDR3 in amino acids: CASTPGVGRFEQYF. The CDR3 DNA reads TGTGCCAGCACCCCCGGGGTGGGGAGGTTCGAGCAGTACTTC.

The chain links TRBV28 to TRBJ1-1; D unclear. Germline V gene lookup returns CDR1 MDHEN and CDR2 SYDVKM. The length of the CDR3 is 12 residues. V lost 3 bases, J lost 1 base, and 3 bases lay in between. The CDR3 DNA follows: TGTGCCAGCAGTTTCCAGAACACTGAAGCTTTCTTT. Its translation is CASSFQNTEAFF.